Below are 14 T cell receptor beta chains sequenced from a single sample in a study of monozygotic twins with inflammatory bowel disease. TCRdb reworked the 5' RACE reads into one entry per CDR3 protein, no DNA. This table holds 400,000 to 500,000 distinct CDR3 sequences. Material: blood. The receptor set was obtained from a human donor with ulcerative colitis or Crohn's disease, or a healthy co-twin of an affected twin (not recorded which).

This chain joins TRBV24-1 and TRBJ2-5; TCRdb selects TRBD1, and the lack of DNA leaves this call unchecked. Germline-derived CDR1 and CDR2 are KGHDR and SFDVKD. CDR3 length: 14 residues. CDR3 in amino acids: CATSDTGREETQYF.

CDR3 amino acids: CAISSGTLNTGELFF. The rearrangement joins TRBV10-3 to TRBJ2-2; TCRdb returns TRBD2, unconfirmable since there is no DNA. Per the germline V gene, CDR1 is ENHRY and CDR2 is SYGVKD. This CDR3 is built from 15 residues.

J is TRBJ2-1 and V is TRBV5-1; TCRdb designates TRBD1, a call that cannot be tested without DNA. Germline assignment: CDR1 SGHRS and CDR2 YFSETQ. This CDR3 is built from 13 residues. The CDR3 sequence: CASSFKTDNEQFF.

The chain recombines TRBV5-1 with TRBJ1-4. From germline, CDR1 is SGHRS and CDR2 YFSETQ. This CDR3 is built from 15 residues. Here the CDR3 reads CASSLAGQSYEKLFF.

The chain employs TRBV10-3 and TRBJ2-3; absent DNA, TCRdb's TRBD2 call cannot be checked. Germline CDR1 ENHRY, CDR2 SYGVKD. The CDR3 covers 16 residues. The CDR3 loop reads CAINDKLAGRTDTQYF.

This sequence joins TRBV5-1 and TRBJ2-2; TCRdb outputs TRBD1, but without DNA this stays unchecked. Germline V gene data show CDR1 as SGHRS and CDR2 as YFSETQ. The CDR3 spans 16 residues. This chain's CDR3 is CASSLARGLNTGELFF.

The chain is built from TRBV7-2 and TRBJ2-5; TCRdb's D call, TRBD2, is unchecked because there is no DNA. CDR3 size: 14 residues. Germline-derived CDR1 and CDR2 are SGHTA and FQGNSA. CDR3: CASSLQTSRETQYF.

The CDR3 here is CASSTGQGQVQETQYF. The gene calls are TRBV19 and TRBJ2-5; TCRdb calls TRBD1, which cannot be checked without DNA. This CDR3 has 16 amino acids. Looked up from germline, CDR1 is LNHDA and CDR2 is SQIVND (reference sequence).

The CDR3 sequence is CSYIQGGQETQYF. This chain uses TRBV29-1 with TRBJ2-5; lacking DNA, the TRBD1 call made by TCRdb goes unchecked. Germline V gives CDR1 SQVTM, CDR2 ANQGSEA. This CDR3 contains 13 residues.

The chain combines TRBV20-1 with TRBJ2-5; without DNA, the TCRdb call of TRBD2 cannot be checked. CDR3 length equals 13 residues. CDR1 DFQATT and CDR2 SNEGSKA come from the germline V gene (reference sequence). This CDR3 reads CSFRGTTYETQYF.

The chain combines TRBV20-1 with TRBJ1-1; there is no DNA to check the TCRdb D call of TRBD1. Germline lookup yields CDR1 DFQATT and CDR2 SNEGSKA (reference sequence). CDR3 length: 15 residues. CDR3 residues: CSARDPGTGNTEAFF.

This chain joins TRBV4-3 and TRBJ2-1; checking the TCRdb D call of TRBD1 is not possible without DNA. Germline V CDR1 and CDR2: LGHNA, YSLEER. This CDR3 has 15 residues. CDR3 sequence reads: CTSSQGSRADNEQFF.

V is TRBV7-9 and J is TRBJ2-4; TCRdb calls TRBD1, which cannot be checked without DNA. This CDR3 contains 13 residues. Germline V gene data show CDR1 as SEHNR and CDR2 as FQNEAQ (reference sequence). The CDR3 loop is CASSPGTAHIQYF.

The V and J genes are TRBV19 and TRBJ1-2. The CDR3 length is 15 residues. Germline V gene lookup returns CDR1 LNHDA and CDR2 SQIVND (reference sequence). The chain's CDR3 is CASVETSDGPHGYTF.